Listed here are 30 T cell receptor beta chains from one sample, sequenced in a study of PD-L1 blockade in urothelial cancer. Clones were read by immunoSEQ multiplex PCR, and TCRdb kept only the in-frame ones, dropping some. The repertoire has about 35,000 clones, about four fifths of them found once; the top ten carry approximately 3.5%. Sequenced material: PBMCs, taken around atezolizumab (anti-PD-L1) treatment. These TCRs come from a man between 65 and 85 years old with urothelial cancer.

V usage is TRBV5-1 and J usage is TRBJ1-2, with 10 positions matching TRBD1. CDR1 and CDR2 (germline): SGHRS, YFSETQ. V was pared by 0 bases and J by 1 base, with 6 bases of the junction left unmatched. The CDR3 covers 17 residues. CDR3 loop: CASSLETRTGGNYGYTF. The CDR3 region has the DNA TGCGCCAGCAGCTTGGAGACTCGGACAGGGGGTAACTATGGCTACACCTTC.

There are a few counts of this clone. V usage is TRBV4-2 and J usage is TRBJ1-6; 7 positions match TRBD1. The CDR3 covers 15 residues. Germline CDR1 is LGHNA and CDR2 is YNFKEQ. Trimming cost V 0 bases and J 10 bases; bases outside gene matches: 6. The CDR3 loop reads CASSQDGGTASPLHF. The CDR3 nucleotides read TGTGCCAGCAGCCAAGATGGCGGGACAGCATCACCCCTCCACTTT.

V gene TRBV5-1 combines with J gene TRBJ2-2; possible D gene TRBD1, 5 bases. Germline V gives CDR1 SGHRS, CDR2 YFSETQ. The ends were cut back, 2 bases at V and 5 bases at J, with 16 bases in the middle. This CDR3 is built from 16 residues. The DNA of the CDR3 is TGCGCCAGCAGCTTAGGTGTTAACTCAGGGACCGGGGAGCTGTTTTTT. Protein product: CASSLGVNSGTGELFF.

The V and J genes are TRBV19 and TRBJ1-2; 9 bases are shared with TRBD1. This CDR3 contains 16 residues. The ends lost 5 bases at V and 4 bases at J; junction bases unmatched: 11. Germline loops: CDR1 LNHDA, CDR2 SQIVND (reference sequence). CDR3: CASSLWGQGPLYGYTF. The CDR3 nucleotides are TGTGCCAGTAGTCTATGGGGACAGGGCCCCCTCTATGGCTACACCTTC.

This clone was seen just once. The chain recombines TRBV13 with TRBJ1-1; perhaps TRBD1 as D (5 bases). Trimming shortened V by 1 base and J by 0 bases, and 9 bases separated the two germline ends. The CDR3 has 15 residues. The germline CDR1 and CDR2 sequences are PRHDT and FYEKMQ (reference sequence). For the CDR3, the DNA is TGTGCCAGCAGCTTAGCGGGGGGGATGAACACTGAAGCTTTCTTT. Residues: CASSLAGGMNTEAFF.

The chain recombines TRBV7-3 with TRBJ2-3, with TRBD2 as a possible D gene (5 bases). Trimming cost V 5 bases and J 10 bases, with 16 bases left between them. This CDR3 contains 13 residues. The V gene's germline CDR1 is SGHTA and CDR2 FQGTGA. The CDR3 loop is CASSPTTSRAQYF. The CDR3 nucleotides read TGTGCCAGCAGCCCAACTACTAGTAGAGCGCAGTATTTT.

The J gene is TRBJ2-7, the V gene TRBV11-1, with TRBD2 matching 8 bases. The junction had 8 bases not matched to a gene; V was cut back by 5 bases and J by 5 bases. Germline lookup yields CDR1 SGHAT and CDR2 FQDESV (reference sequence). CDR3 size: 14 residues. The CDR3 region has the DNA TGTGCCAGCAGCGGTAGCGGGAACTTCAACGAGCAGTACTTC. The encoded protein is CASSGSGNFNEQYF.

This chain's CDR3 is CASSYSQGSLYEQYF. CDR3 nucleotide sequence: TGTGCCAGCAGTTACTCGCAGGGGAGTCTATACGAGCAGTACTTC. The chain is built from TRBV6-5 and TRBJ2-7; a possible D gene is TRBD1 (6 bases). The CDR3 contains 15 residues. Per germline, CDR1 MNHEY and CDR2 SVGAGI. V was trimmed by 0 bases and J by 4 bases, leaving 13 bases between them.

The gene calls are TRBV14 and TRBJ1-1; D call uncertain. There are 14 residues in the CDR3. In germline, CDR1 is SGHDN, CDR2 FVKESK. The germline V and J ends were trimmed by 2 bases and 0 bases, with 7 bases remaining between them. CDR3 amino acids: CASSQTNLNTEAFF. The CDR3 nucleotides are TGTGCCAGCAGCCAAACTAACTTGAACACTGAAGCTTTCTTT.

The chain has TRBV11-3 and TRBJ2-1, with unresolved D. With 1 base removed from V and 0 bases from J, the gap between germline ends came to 7 bases. CDR1 is SGHNT and CDR2 is YENEEA in the germline V gene. CDR3 size: 15 residues. Here the CDR3 DNA reads TGTGCCAGCAGCTTAGGCAAGAGCTCCTACAATGAGCAGTTCTTC. Its translation is CASSLGKSSYNEQFF. The whole variable domain, filled in from reference TRBV11-3 and TRBJ2-1, reads EAGVVQSPRYKIIEKKQPVAFWCNPISGHNTLYWYLQNLGQGPELLIRYENEEAVDDSQLPKDRFSAERLKGVDSTLKIQPAELGDSAVYLCASSLGKSSYNEQFFGPGTRLTVL.

The chain carries TRBV5-6 and TRBJ2-2, with 10 bases aligning to TRBD1. Germline assignment: CDR1 SGHDT and CDR2 YYEEEE. CDR3 length equals 15 residues. V lost 3 bases to trimming and J lost 4 bases; unmatched junction nucleotides: 3. Here the CDR3 DNA reads TGTGCCAGCAGCTCCGGGACAGGGGCCACCGGGGAGCTGTTTTTT. Protein product: CASSSGTGATGELFF.

The CDR3 sequence is CAGLPGGDQPQHF. The DNA for the CDR3 is TGTGCCGGCCTCCCTGGGGGGGATCAGCCCCAGCATTTT. The chain employs TRBV6-1 and TRBJ1-5, with D possibly TRBD1 on 5 matching bases. The germline gives CDR1 MNHNS, CDR2 SASEGT. The CDR3 totals 13 residues. The V end lost 11 bases, the J end lost 5 bases, and 16 bases lay between the germline ends.

The gene calls are TRBV5-1 and TRBJ2-7; 8 positions agree with TRBD1. Germline V gene sequence: CDR1 SGHRS, CDR2 YFSETQ. V was pared by 4 bases and J by 3 bases, with 6 bases of the junction left unmatched. The CDR3 is 14 residues long. The DNA of the CDR3 is TGCGCCAGCAGCCCGGACAGGGTAGGCTACGAGCAGTACTTC. Translation: CASSPDRVGYEQYF.

The table lists this clone with a count of one. J is TRBJ1-1 and V is TRBV5-6, with D uncertain. Trimming shortened V by 1 base and J by 1 base, and 8 bases separated the two germline ends. The CDR3 is made up of 14 amino acids. CDR1 SGHDT and CDR2 YYEEEE come from the germline V gene. CDR3 amino acids: CASSLWTRNTEAFF. The CDR3 DNA reads TGTGCCAGCAGCTTGTGGACTCGGAACACTGAAGCTTTCTTT. The variable domain in full, completed from reference TRBV5-6 and TRBJ1-1, reads DAGVTQSPTHLIKTRGQQVTLRCSPKSGHDTVSWYQQALGQGPQFIFQYYEEEERQRGNFPDRFSGHQFPNYSSELNVNALLLGDSALYLCASSLWTRNTEAFFGQGTRLTVV.

This clone has only one observation. The J gene is TRBJ1-3, the V gene TRBV9; 7 bases align to TRBD1. CDR1 and CDR2 from the germline V gene are SGDLS and YYNGEE. CDR3 length: 14 residues. Trimming removed 4 bases from V and 4 bases from J; junction bases left unmatched: 5. CDR3 bases: TGTGCCAGCAGCCCAGGGACAGCAGGAAACACCATATATTTT. This gives the protein CASSPGTAGNTIYF. Filled out from reference TRBV9 and TRBJ1-3, the complete variable domain reads DSGVTQTPKHLITATGQRVTLRCSPRSGDLSVYWYQQSLDQGLQFLIQYYNGEERAKGNILERFSAQQFPDLHSELNLSSLELGDSALYFCASSPGTAGNTIYFGEGSWLTVV.

This clone turned up a few times. The rearrangement uses TRBV30 and TRBJ2-3; 12 positions agree with TRBD1. Germline V lookup: CDR1 GTSNPN, CDR2 SVGIG (reference sequence). CDR3 length: 14 residues. Trimming took 3 bases from V and 4 from J; bases not matched to a gene: 2. The CDR3: CAWSGTGGADTQYF. The CDR3 bases are TGTGCCTGGAGCGGGACAGGGGGCGCAGATACGCAGTATTTT.

This clone was counted a single time. The chain combines TRBV14 with TRBJ2-3, with D possibly matching TRBD2 (5 bases). Per germline, CDR1 SGHDN and CDR2 FVKESK. The CDR3 loop spans 15 amino acids. Trimming removed 3 bases from V and 0 bases from J, with 10 bases in between. For the CDR3, the DNA is TGTGCCAGCAGCCACGGGGTTTTTAGCACAGATACGCAGTATTTT. Amino acid sequence: CASSHGVFSTDTQYF. Full variable domain (missing parts from reference TRBV14 and TRBJ2-3): EAGVTQFPSHSVIEKGQTVTLRCDPISGHDNLYWYRRVMGKEIKFLLHFVKESKQDESGMPNNRFLAERTGGTYSTLKVQPAELEDSGVYFCASSHGVFSTDTQYFGPGTRLTVL.

The chain links TRBV5-6 to TRBJ2-5; 10 bases are shared with TRBD1. The CDR3 runs 14 residues. Germline V CDR1 and CDR2: SGHDT, YYEEEE. Unmatched junction bases numbered 6, after V lost 5 bases and J lost 5 bases. For the CDR3, the DNA is TGTGCCAGCAGGAGACAGGGGGCAGGGGAGACCCAGTACTTC. This codes for CASRRQGAGETQYF.

The V gene is TRBV9, the J gene TRBJ2-3; D ambiguous. Germline V gene lookup returns CDR1 SGDLS and CDR2 YYNGEE. The CDR3 has 11 residues. Trimming left V 0 bases short and J 6 bases short, with 2 bases between. DNA of the CDR3: TGTGCCAGCAGCGTAGCTGATACGCAGTATTTT. Amino acids: CASSVADTQYF.

This sequence joins TRBV14 and TRBJ1-1; D perhaps matches TRBD1 (5 bases). This CDR3 is built from 15 residues. V lost 1 base, J lost 4 bases, and 13 bases lay in between. Germline V CDR1 and CDR2: SGHDN, FVKESK. CDR3 residues: CASSQGATAFTEAFF. CDR3 DNA sequence: TGTGCCAGCAGCCAAGGGGCGACAGCCTTCACTGAAGCTTTCTTT.

This chain connects TRBV27 to TRBJ1-1; possible D gene TRBD1, 5 bases. Germline V CDR1 and CDR2: MNHEY, SMNVEV (reference sequence). The CDR3 has 15 amino acids. V lost 6 bases and J lost 1, with 15 bases in between. In DNA, the CDR3 is TGTGCCAGCAGCCGCCTTCTCAGGGAGAACACTGAAGCTTTCTTT. Translated: CASSRLLRENTEAFF.

This clone was counted only a few times. Here the CDR3 reads CASALAVGDGELFF. CDR3 coding DNA: TGTGCCAGTGCACTAGCGGTTGGGGACGGGGAGCTGTTTTTT. The J gene is TRBJ2-2, the V gene TRBV2; 8 bases match TRBD2. V lost 9 bases to trimming and J lost 7 bases; unmatched junction nucleotides: 10. The V gene's germline CDR1 is SNHLY and CDR2 FYNNEI. This CDR3 has 14 residues.

CDR3 in DNA: TGTGCCTGGGGACAGGGAATTGGGGCCAACGTCCTGACTTTC. This codes for CAWGQGIGANVLTF. The V and J genes are TRBV30 and TRBJ2-6; 8 bases agree with TRBD1. Trimming at V came to 5 bases and at J to 3 bases, leaving 3 bases not matched to a gene. This CDR3 contains 14 residues. Germline V lookup: CDR1 GTSNPN, CDR2 SVGIG (reference sequence).

This sequence joins TRBV28 and TRBJ2-3; 8 nucleotides line up with TRBD2. Per the germline V gene, CDR1 is MDHEN and CDR2 is SYDVKM. V lost 6 bases, J lost 2 bases, and 10 bases stayed unmatched. This CDR3 has 16 residues. The DNA of the CDR3 is TGTGCCAGCAGCCGACCTGGCGGGAGGAACACAGATACGCAGTATTTT. This codes for CASSRPGGRNTDTQYF. The full variable domain, in which reference TRBV28 and TRBJ2-3 provide the parts outside the CDR3, is DVKVTQSSRYLVKRTGEKVFLECVQDMDHENMFWYRQDPGLGLRLIYFSYDVKMKEKGDIPEGYSVSREKKERFSLILESASTNQTSMYLCASSRPGGRNTDTQYFGPGTRLTVL.

In this sample, this clone turned up once. The chain recombines TRBV11-1 with TRBJ2-5; 10 nucleotides agree with TRBD2. V dropped 6 bases and J dropped 5; count of bases not matched to a gene: 15. The germline V gene has CDR1 SGHAT and CDR2 FQDESV (reference sequence). This CDR3 is built from 17 residues. The CDR3 sequence is CASSFRPQRGGQETQYF. The CDR3 DNA reads as TGTGCCAGCAGTTTTCGACCGCAGCGGGGGGGCCAGGAGACCCAGTACTTC.

J is TRBJ2-3 and V is TRBV5-6; 11 nucleotides match TRBD1. Germline loops: CDR1 SGHDT, CDR2 YYEEEE. The CDR3 spans 17 residues. The ends lost 0 bases at V and 0 bases at J; junction bases unmatched: 3. CDR3 amino acids: CASSLGTGGLSTDTQYF. In nucleotides, the CDR3 is TGTGCCAGCAGCTTGGGGACAGGGGGCCTAAGCACAGATACGCAGTATTTT.

This chain uses TRBV30 with TRBJ1-5; D possibly corresponds to TRBD1 (5 bases). The V gene lost 3 bases and the J gene lost 0 bases, with 6 bases spanning the gap. Per germline, CDR1 GTSNPN and CDR2 SVGIG (reference sequence). The CDR3 extends over 13 amino acids. CDR3 nucleotide sequence: TGTGCCTGGAGGACAGCTAGCAATCAGCCCCAGCATTTT. It encodes CAWRTASNQPQHF.

The DNA for the CDR3 is TGCGCCAGCAGCCAAGCCCGGACTAGCGGGGGGCCGCTAGCCAAAAACATTCAGTACTTC. This gives the protein CASSQARTSGGPLAKNIQYF. The J gene is TRBJ2-4, the V gene TRBV4-1; TRBD2 matches 14 bases. The germline V gene has CDR1 MGHRA and CDR2 YSYEKL. CDR3 length: 20 residues. Losses at the gene ends were 1 base for V and 0 bases for J; bases not matched to a gene: 8.

V gene TRBV28 combines with J gene TRBJ1-4, with 8 positions matching TRBD1. CDR1 and CDR2 (germline): MDHEN, SYDVKM. The V gene end was trimmed by 4 bases and the J gene end by 8 bases; junction bases not matched to a gene: 0. The CDR3 length is 12 residues. CDR3 in DNA: TGTGCCAGCAGTTCAGGGGGCGAAAAACTGTTTTTT. This sequence encodes CASSSGGEKLFF. Full variable domain (missing parts from reference TRBV28 and TRBJ1-4): DVKVTQSSRYLVKRTGEKVFLECVQDMDHENMFWYRQDPGLGLRLIYFSYDVKMKEKGDIPEGYSVSREKKERFSLILESASTNQTSMYLCASSSGGEKLFFGSGTQLSVL.

The chain couples TRBV5-1 to TRBJ2-1; TRBD2 matches at 12 bases. Germline-derived CDR1 and CDR2 are SGHRS and YFSETQ. V was clipped by 0 bases and J by 4 bases; unmatched bases: 11. CDR3 length: 19 amino acids. CDR3 sequence (DNA): TGCGCCAGCAGCTTGGCAACGCTAGCGGGGGGGAGCGGGTACAATGAGCAGTTCTTC. Translation: CASSLATLAGGSGYNEQFF.